This record covers a single T cell receptor (beta chain). Antigen specificity is unknown. The sample is drawn from a study of OX40 agonist ivuxolimab in advanced cancers. Study outcomes and limitations: Relatively little clonal expansion, among the lowest observed, appeared in partial responders at 0.1-3.0 mg/kg.

The CDR3 has 15 amino acids. The V end lost 6 bases, the J end lost 0 bases, and 14 bases lay between the germline ends. From germline, CDR1 is MNHEY and CDR2 SMNVEV (reference sequence). The table came from immunoSEQ multiplex PCR; TCRdb's copy has only in-frame clones and leaves some out. The data hold tens of thousands of clones, with 86% observed a single time. The V gene is TRBV27, the J gene TRBJ2-5, with D maybe TRBD1 (5 bases). The material sequenced was CD4+ or CD8+ T cells sorted from blood, taken in a trial of the OX40 agonist ivuxolimab. The sequence was obtained from an adult with an advanced solid tumor such as melanoma, head and neck, liver or kidney cancer. CDR3: CASSLTVYYQETQYF. The CDR3 coding sequence is TGTGCCAGCAGCTTGACAGTCTATTACCAAGAGACCCAGTACTTC.